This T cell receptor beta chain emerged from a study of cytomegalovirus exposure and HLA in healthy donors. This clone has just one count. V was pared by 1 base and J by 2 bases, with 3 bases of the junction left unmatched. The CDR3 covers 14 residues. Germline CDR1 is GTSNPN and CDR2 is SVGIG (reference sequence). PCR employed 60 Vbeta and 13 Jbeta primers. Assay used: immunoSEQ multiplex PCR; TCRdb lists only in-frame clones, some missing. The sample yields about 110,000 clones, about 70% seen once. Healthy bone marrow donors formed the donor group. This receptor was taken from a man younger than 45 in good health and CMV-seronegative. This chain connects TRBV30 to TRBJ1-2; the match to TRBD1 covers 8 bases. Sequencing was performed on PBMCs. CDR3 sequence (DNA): TGTGCCTGGAGTGCCCGGACAGGGAACTATGGCTACACCTTC. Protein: CAWSARTGNYGYTF.